The 15 T cell receptor beta chains below were found in one sample sequenced in a study of Ad26.COV2.S vaccination and SARS-CoV-2 variants. The method was immunoSEQ multiplex PCR; TCRdb's version includes in-frame clones alone and lacks a portion of them. The sample consists of 100,000 or so clones, around 80% of them appearing once. The sample in question was peripheral blood, obtained after recovery from COVID-19. Receptor source: a human donor who had recovered from COVID-19.

This clone was seen repeatedly, ten times or more. The chain combines TRBV5-4 with TRBJ2-5; no reliable D call. V was clipped by 0 bases and J by 1 base, with 10 bases between them. CDR3 size: 15 residues. Germline V gene sequence: CDR1 SGHNT, CDR2 YYREEE (reference sequence). In nucleotides, the CDR3 is TGTGCCAGCAGCTTGGAAGGTGTGGCCCAAGAGACCCAGTACTTC. The encoded protein is CASSLEGVAQETQYF.

This chain connects TRBV2 to TRBJ2-7; 7 positions match TRBD1. J gave up 3 bases and V 4 bases, and 0 bases lay outside the gene matches. In germline, CDR1 is SNHLY, CDR2 FYNNEI. The CDR3 is 12 residues long. The CDR3 sequence: CASSGQGYEQYF. The CDR3 nucleotides are TGTGCCAGCAGTGGACAGGGCTACGAGCAGTACTTC.

The chain is built from TRBV4-1 and TRBJ2-2; 8 bases are a match to TRBD1. The CDR3 spans 16 residues. The V gene end was trimmed by 0 bases and the J gene end by 6 bases; junction bases not matched to a gene: 6. Germline V CDR1 and CDR2: MGHRA, YSYEKL. CDR3 residues: CASSQDQGARAGELFF. The CDR3 DNA follows: TGCGCCAGCAGCCAAGATCAGGGGGCGAGGGCCGGGGAGCTGTTTTTT.

The CDR3 region has the DNA TGCGCCAGCAGCTTGGCCGGGACTTTGGACATTCAGTACTTC. It encodes CASSLAGTLDIQYF. The chain employs TRBV5-1 and TRBJ2-4; a possible D gene is TRBD2 (6 bases). V was cut by 0 bases and J by 8 bases, with 12 bases left in between. Germline V gene lookup returns CDR1 SGHRS and CDR2 YFSETQ. The CDR3 sequence is 14 residues long.

V and J are TRBV30 and TRBJ1-6, with D perhaps TRBD1 (5 bases). Germline CDR1 is GTSNPN and CDR2 is SVGIG (reference sequence). The CDR3 covers 14 residues. The CDR3 DNA sequence: TGTGTTATTGGGGGAAAAGAGTATAATTCACCCCTCCACTTT. Translation gives CVIGGKEYNSPLHF.

This clone is a singleton in its sample. Other nucleotide sequences from this sample produce the same CDR3. The chain combines TRBV4-1 with TRBJ2-2; TRBD1 is a possible D gene (5 bases). From germline, CDR1 is MGHRA and CDR2 YSYEKL. With 0 bases removed from V and 0 bases from J, the gap between germline ends came to 11 bases. The CDR3 runs 17 residues. CDR3 coding DNA: TGCGCCAGCAGCCAAGATACAGGTCTCGCGAACACCGGGGAGCTGTTTTTT. This gives the protein CASSQDTGLANTGELFF.

The V and J genes are TRBV7-9 and TRBJ1-3; tentative D call: TRBD1 (5 bases). Germline V lookup: CDR1 SEHNR, CDR2 FQNEAQ (reference sequence). Deletions cut 5 bases from V and 0 bases from J, with 8 bases between. The CDR3 runs to 14 residues. CDR3 protein: CASSGTNSGNTIYF. CDR3 DNA: TGTGCCAGCAGCGGGACCAACTCTGGAAACACCATATATTTT.

The J gene is TRBJ1-2, the V gene TRBV11-2; D gene unclear. V was clipped by 1 base and J by 7 bases, with 10 bases between them. CDR1 is SGHAT, CDR2 FQNNGV, per germline. The length of the CDR3 is 13 residues. The CDR3 DNA reads TGTGCCAGCAGCTTAGCCGGGTCATTTGGCTACACCTTC. Translation gives CASSLAGSFGYTF.

This clone has just one count. This sequence joins TRBV30 and TRBJ1-2; D call uncertain. V was clipped by 2 bases and J by 0 bases, with 13 bases between them. The CDR3 is 15 amino acids. Germline V gene data show CDR1 as GTSNPN and CDR2 as SVGIG (reference sequence). The CDR3 region has the DNA TGTGCCTGGAGTAAAAGTGGAATAACTAACTATGGCTACACCTTC. Translation gives CAWSKSGITNYGYTF.

This chain links TRBV15 with TRBJ2-7; D remains ambiguous. Between the trimmed V and J ends, which lost 0 bases and 5 bases, there was a span of 11 bases. The CDR3 covers 14 residues. Germline V gene data show CDR1 as LNHNV and CDR2 as YYDKDF (reference sequence). Here the CDR3 reads CATSRDLSSNEQYF. As DNA, the CDR3 is TGTGCCACCAGCAGAGATCTCTCGAGCAACGAGCAGTACTTC. Variable domain in full (rest from reference TRBV15 and TRBJ2-7): DAMVIQNPRYQVTQFGKPVTLSCSQTLNHNVMYWYQQKSSQAPKLLFHYYDKDFNNEADTPDNFQSRRPNTSFCFLDIRSPGLGDTAMYLCATSRDLSSNEQYFGPGTRLTVT.

The chain recombines TRBV6-6 with TRBJ1-6; D is possibly TRBD1 (6 bases). There are 13 residues in the CDR3. Germline CDR1 and CDR2: MNHNY and SVGAGI (reference sequence). The CDR3 region is CAGGPGPNSPLHF. CDR3 DNA sequence: TGTGCGGGGGGCCCAGGGCCCAATTCACCCCTCCACTTT.

This sequence joins TRBV4-3 and TRBJ1-1; unclear D gene. V was shortened by 1 base and J by 0 bases, with 15 bases between the two germline ends. The CDR3 sequence is 17 residues long. Germline CDR1 is LGHNA and CDR2 is YSLEER. CDR3 in amino acids: CASSQVFGQLMNTEAFF. DNA for the CDR3: TGCGCCAGCAGCCAAGTTTTTGGGCAGCTAATGAACACTGAAGCTTTCTTT.

This chain links TRBV5-4 with TRBJ1-5; TRBD1 matches at 8 bases. V dropped 4 bases and J dropped 7; count of bases not matched to a gene: 4. The CDR3 is 13 amino acids. Per germline, CDR1 SGHNT and CDR2 YYREEE (reference sequence). CDR3 DNA: TGTGCCAGCAGCCAGGGGGCAGACCAGCCCCAGCATTTT. This encodes CASSQGADQPQHF.

V usage is TRBV19 and J usage is TRBJ2-1, with a weak D call TRBD1 (6 bases). The length of the CDR3 is 14 residues. Trimming removed 7 bases from V and 1 base from J, with 11 bases in between. The germline gives CDR1 LNHDA, CDR2 SQIVND (reference sequence). CDR3 protein: CASTPGQSYNEQFF. CDR3 nucleotides: TGTGCCAGTACCCCCGGACAGTCCTACAATGAGCAGTTCTTC.

This clone was recorded once. The chain has TRBV10-3 and TRBJ2-7; TRBD1 aligns across 8 bases. V dropped 10 bases and J dropped 6; count of bases not matched to a gene: 5. Per the germline V gene, CDR1 is ENHRY and CDR2 is SYGVKD. The CDR3 loop spans 11 amino acids. In DNA, the CDR3 is TGTGCCACCACCACAGGGGGCGAGCAGTACTTC. Protein: CATTTGGEQYF.